This entry lists 27 T cell receptor beta chains sequenced from one sample in a study of siplizumab effects on memory and regulatory T cells. No antigen has been identified for these receptors. The data were produced by immunoSEQ multiplex PCR, yet TCRdb's version contains in-frame clones alone and is incomplete. The sample carries 2,500 to 3,500 clones, around 54% recorded once. The mixed lymphocyte reaction cells were cocultured at 37°C for approximately 6 days. Sequences were obtained from CFSE-low (dividing) CD4+ T cells sorted from an allogeneic mixed lymphocyte reaction. The receptors were gathered from a human donor in good health; the cells came from an allogeneic mixed lymphocyte reaction.

This clone came up a few times. The chain has TRBV2 and TRBJ2-2; D possibly corresponds to TRBD2 (6 bases). The CDR3 consists of 16 residues. The germline V and J ends were trimmed by 4 bases and 5 bases, with 17 bases remaining between them. The germline gives CDR1 SNHLY, CDR2 FYNNEI. The DNA for the CDR3 is TGTGCCAGCAGTGTAGGCGGGGCCCTCAATACCGGGGAGCTGTTTTTT. Amino acid sequence: CASSVGGALNTGELFF.

This chain joins TRBV19 and TRBJ1-1; D perhaps matches TRBD1 (5 bases). V lost 5 bases and J 3 bases, leaving 10 bases between the germline ends. The germline CDR1 and CDR2 sequences are LNHDA and SQIVND (reference sequence). The CDR3 loop spans 13 amino acids. CDR3 sequence reads: CASSSRVDTEAFF. CDR3 DNA: TGTGCCAGTAGTTCCAGGGTTGACACTGAAGCTTTCTTT.

This sequence joins TRBV28 and TRBJ1-2; TRBD1 agrees at 9 bases. The CDR3 is made up of 16 amino acids. J lost 6 bases, V lost 2 bases, and 10 bases had no gene match. Germline V CDR1 and CDR2: MDHEN, SYDVKM. CDR3 DNA sequence: TGTGCCAGCAGTTTAGTCCTCGCGGGACAGGGTAATGGCTACACCTTC. Translated: CASSLVLAGQGNGYTF.

CDR3 in DNA: TGTGCCAGCAGTTACTCCCCAATAGGAGCTAACTATGGCTACACCTTC. Protein: CASSYSPIGANYGYTF. The genes are TRBV6-6 and TRBJ1-2; D gene ambiguous. The CDR3 loop spans 16 amino acids. Per the germline V gene, CDR1 is MNHNY and CDR2 is SVGAGI (reference sequence). Trimming took 0 bases from V and 0 from J, leaving 11 bases between them.

The V call is TRBV6-5, the J call TRBJ1-3; maybe TRBD1 (5 bases). The CDR3 runs to 15 residues. Trimming shortened V by 2 bases and J by 4 bases, and 12 bases separated the two germline ends. Germline V gene lookup returns CDR1 MNHEY and CDR2 SVGAGI. CDR3 region: CASSYNRILGNTIYF. DNA for the CDR3: TGTGCCAGCAGTTACAACAGGATCCTGGGAAACACCATATATTTT.

The gene calls are TRBV11-3 and TRBJ2-7; weak D call: TRBD2 (6 bases). Trimming pared 0 bases from V and 2 bases from J, leaving 11 bases between. This CDR3 has 15 amino acids. The V gene's germline CDR1 is SGHNT and CDR2 YENEEA. The CDR3 DNA reads as TGTGCCAGCAGCTTAGATAGTAGCGGTCCCTACGAGCAGTACTTC. Translation: CASSLDSSGPYEQYF.

This clone came up a few times. Germline and junction disagree at one end, which may indicate a read error. This chain uses TRBV7-7 with TRBJ2-1; D not resolved. CDR1 and CDR2 from the germline V gene are SSHAT and FNYEAQ (reference sequence). The CDR3 has 13 residues. CDR3 sequence reads: CASSLEDVTQQFF. In DNA form, the CDR3 reads TGTGCTAGCAGCTTAGAAGACGTGACGCAGCAGTTCTTC.

The chain has TRBV11-3 and TRBJ1-2, with 7 nucleotides matching TRBD1. Looked up from germline, CDR1 is SGHNT and CDR2 is YENEEA. The J segment lost 1 base and the V segment lost 5 bases, leaving 4 bases of the junction unmatched. This CDR3 contains 14 residues. The CDR3 protein is CASSLGTVNYGYTF. DNA of the CDR3: TGTGCCAGCAGCCTAGGGACAGTTAACTATGGCTACACCTTC.

V is TRBV5-6 and J is TRBJ2-7, with TRBD2 as a possible D gene (5 bases). V lost 4 bases and J lost 0, with 14 bases in between. The CDR3 consists of 15 residues. Germline values: CDR1 SGHDT, CDR2 YYEEEE. The CDR3 sequence: CASSPGLTSSYEQYF. As DNA, the CDR3 is TGTGCCAGCAGCCCTGGACTGACAAGCTCCTACGAGCAGTACTTC.

The chain couples TRBV2 to TRBJ1-2; D gene unclear. V was trimmed by 5 bases and J by 5 bases, leaving 18 bases between them. The CDR3 extends over 15 amino acids. CDR1 is SNHLY, CDR2 FYNNEI, per germline. CDR3 region: CASSKTALRSYGYTF. As DNA, the CDR3 is TGTGCCAGCAGTAAAACTGCACTCCGCTCGTATGGCTACACCTTC.

The gene calls are TRBV6-5 and TRBJ1-2; D gene ambiguous. This CDR3 spans 12 amino acids. From germline, CDR1 is MNHEY and CDR2 SVGAGI. V was pared by 4 bases and J by 4 bases, with 7 bases between. CDR3 sequence (DNA): TGTGCCAGCAGTTGGGCCGGCTATGGCTACACCTTC. Translated: CASSWAGYGYTF.

The J gene is TRBJ2-6, the V gene TRBV2, with D possibly TRBD2 on 5 matching bases. The germline gives CDR1 SNHLY, CDR2 FYNNEI. There are 17 residues in the CDR3. Trimming stripped 4 bases from V and 3 bases from J, with 16 bases between. CDR3 sequence reads: CASSVGRPGGGANVLTF. The CDR3 DNA sequence: TGTGCCAGCAGTGTGGGCCGTCCCGGAGGTGGGGCCAACGTCCTGACTTTC.

This clone has a handful of counts. This chain connects TRBV5-1 to TRBJ1-1; a weak D match, TRBD1 (5 bases). Trimming removed 5 bases at V and 4 bases at J, with 9 bases between. Per germline, CDR1 SGHRS and CDR2 YFSETQ. The CDR3 is 12 amino acids. The CDR3 here is CASRGGGTEAFF. DNA of the CDR3: TGCGCCAGCAGGGGGGGTGGCACTGAAGCTTTCTTT.

This chain uses TRBV7-2 with TRBJ1-1; D unresolved. The germline gives CDR1 SGHTA, CDR2 FQGNSA. V was clipped by 1 base and J by 2 bases, with 8 bases between them. The CDR3 covers 14 residues. The CDR3 here is CASSLVWLNTEAFF. The CDR3 DNA reads TGTGCCAGCAGCTTAGTATGGCTTAACACTGAAGCTTTCTTT.

This clone is large in the sample. The genes are TRBV30 and TRBJ1-1; D is unresolved. V was pared by 0 bases and J by 4 bases, with 12 bases between. The CDR3 runs 14 residues. Germline CDR1 and CDR2: GTSNPN and SVGIG (reference sequence). CDR3 nucleotide sequence: TGTGCCTGGAGTGTAGTCGGACGGTCCACTGAAGCTTTCTTT. Its translation is CAWSVVGRSTEAFF.

V usage is TRBV6-5 and J usage is TRBJ2-7; the D call may be TRBD1 or TRBD2 (5 bases each). The CDR3 totals 14 residues. Germline assignment: CDR1 MNHEY and CDR2 SVGAGI. Trimming removed 6 bases from V and 0 bases from J, with 12 bases in between. The DNA for the CDR3 is TGTGCCAGCAGCAGGGACGGTAGCTCCTACGAGCAGTACTTC. It yields the protein CASSRDGSSYEQYF.

This clone turned up a few times. V is TRBV7-9 and J is TRBJ2-3; D not resolved. The CDR3 extends over 13 amino acids. Between the trimmed V and J ends, which lost 1 base and 6 bases, there was a span of 8 bases. Germline-derived CDR1 and CDR2 are SEHNR and FQNEAQ (reference sequence). Written as DNA, the CDR3 is TGTGCCAGCAGCTTAGGACACTGGGATACGCAGTATTTT. Protein product: CASSLGHWDTQYF.

The CDR3 DNA follows: TGTGCCAGCAGCAGGGGGCTCTATGGCTACACCTTC. Its translation is CASSRGLYGYTF. The chain recombines TRBV6-6 with TRBJ1-2; 8 positions agree with TRBD1. With 6 bases clipped from V and 4 bases from J, the junction kept 1 base outside the gene matches. The CDR3 consists of 12 residues. CDR1 and CDR2 (germline): MNHNY, SVGAGI (reference sequence).

This clone was seen just once. Relative to the germline gene, one junction end is altered; a read error may explain this. The rearrangement joins TRBV30 to TRBJ2-7, with 8 bases aligning to TRBD2. The CDR3 spans 11 residues. Germline-derived CDR1 and CDR2 are GTSNPN and SVGIG (reference sequence). CDR3 nucleotides: TGCGTTAGCGGGGTCTCCTACGAGCAGTACTTC. Protein product: CVSGVSYEQYF.

The CDR3 DNA reads TGTGCCAGCAGCTTGGCCAACAGGCTGGAGACCCAGTACTTC. This encodes CASSLANRLETQYF. V gene TRBV5-6 combines with J gene TRBJ2-5, with D maybe TRBD1 (5 bases). The CDR3 is 14 amino acids. With 0 bases removed from V and 5 bases from J, the gap between germline ends came to 11 bases. Germline loops: CDR1 SGHDT, CDR2 YYEEEE.

The genes are TRBV7-2 and TRBJ2-3; 8 nucleotides agree with TRBD1. In germline, CDR1 is SGHTA, CDR2 FQGNSA. The J segment lost 5 bases and the V segment lost 3 bases, leaving 10 bases of the junction unmatched. There are 16 residues in the CDR3. DNA of the CDR3: TGTGCCAGCAGCTTTTCCCCGACAGGGGTTATAGATACGCAGTATTTT. It yields the protein CASSFSPTGVIDTQYF.

The CDR3 sequence is CALSKVNTEAFF. In DNA, the CDR3 is TGTGCATTGTCTAAGGTGAACACTGAAGCTTTCTTT. V gene TRBV30 combines with J gene TRBJ1-1, with D unresolved. Germline loops: CDR1 GTSNPN, CDR2 SVGIG (reference sequence). The CDR3 contains 12 residues.

Concerning this clone itself: Mismatch with germline at one junction end may stem from a read error. The rearrangement uses TRBV6-5 and TRBJ1-5; D is perhaps TRBD1 (5 bases). There are 13 residues in the CDR3. From germline, CDR1 is MNHEY and CDR2 SVGAGI. CDR3 loop: CAGSYSGSQPQHF. CDR3 DNA sequence: TGTGCCGGCAGTTACTCAGGGTCTCAGCCCCAGCATTTT.

The rearrangement joins TRBV11-2 to TRBJ2-5; D perhaps matches TRBD2 (5 bases). CDR1 and CDR2 from the germline V gene are SGHAT and FQNNGV. V was cut by 4 bases and J by 9 bases, with 15 bases left in between. There are 13 residues in the CDR3. This chain's CDR3 is CASSWRPSAAQYF. DNA for the CDR3: TGTGCCAGCAGCTGGAGGCCATCGGCCGCCCAGTACTTC.

The genes are TRBV30 and TRBJ1-2; unclear D gene. The CDR3 sequence is 12 residues long. Trimming cost V 0 bases and J 8 bases, with 10 bases left between them. Germline-derived CDR1 and CDR2 are GTSNPN and SVGIG (reference sequence). The CDR3 spells CAWSVPGFGYTF. CDR3 sequence (DNA): TGTGCCTGGAGTGTCCCGGGGTTCGGCTACACCTTC.

CDR3 loop: CASSKTSPFQETQYF. The CDR3 coding sequence is TGTGCCAGCAGCAAGACTAGCCCTTTTCAAGAGACCCAGTACTTC. The rearrangement joins TRBV2 to TRBJ2-5; TRBD2 matches 7 bases. V lost 6 bases to trimming and J lost 2 bases; unmatched junction nucleotides: 9. Germline CDR1 SNHLY, CDR2 FYNNEI. This CDR3 contains 15 residues.

V usage is TRBV5-1 and J usage is TRBJ2-5; 9 nucleotides line up with TRBD1. Germline V gives CDR1 SGHRS, CDR2 YFSETQ. The CDR3 sequence is 13 residues long. V lost 5 bases and J lost 3; bases outside the gene matches: 2. The CDR3 reads CASSRDREETQYF. CDR3 nucleotide sequence: TGCGCCAGCAGTCGGGACAGGGAAGAGACCCAGTACTTC.